These T cell receptor beta chains were read from a single sample in a study of blood T cells in healthy people across ages. TCRdb re-analysed the 5' RACE reads in MiXCR, keeping a single row per CDR3 protein. The sample includes hundreds of thousands of distinct CDR3 sequences, less than 45% of them seen just once. Sample: blood. Source of these receptors: a man older than 75 in good health. CDR3s include the opening cysteine and the closing phenylalanine or tryptophan. A D gene is named only where the DNA matches it firmly. Expanded clones are given a class, and other clones once, few, many or no size at all.

j_call d_call v_call clone_size cdr3_aa cdr3_nt
TRBJ1-2 TRBD1 TRBV7-2 NA CASSATGAEGYTF TGTGCCAGCAGCGCGACAGGGGCGGAAGGCTACACCTTC
TRBJ1-1 NA TRBV7-9 many CASSGGVPEAFF TGTGCCAGCAGCGGGGGGGTTCCTGAAGCTTTCTTT
TRBJ1-5 TRBD1 TRBV30 few CASGQEGQPQHF TGTGCCTCGGGACAGGAAGGGCAGCCCCAGCATTTT
TRBJ2-7 NA TRBV10-3 few CAISEEGQRYEQYF TGTGCCATCAGTGAGGAGGGACAAAGATACGAGCAGTACTTC
TRBJ2-7 NA TRBV5-1 many CASSLTAGTPSYEQYF TGCGCCAGCAGCCTCACAGCCGGGACACCGAGTTACGAGCAGTACTTC
TRBJ2-3 TRBD2 TRBV4-1 NA CASSQEPGSGGTDTQYF TGCGCCAGCAGCCAAGAACCCGGGTCGGGGGGAACAGATACGCAGTATTTT
TRBJ2-4 NA TRBV6-2/TRBV6-3 NA CASRTQERQQYF TGTGCCAGCAGAACACAGGAAAGGCAGCAGTACTTC
TRBJ2-4 NA TRBV29-1 many CSALSGAVAKNIQYF TGCAGCGCACTCTCCGGGGCCGTAGCCAAAAACATTCAGTACTTC
TRBJ2-3 TRBD2 TRBV27 few CASSPWTSRSTDTQYF TGTGCCAGCAGTCCCTGGACTAGCCGCAGCACAGATACGCAGTATTTT
TRBJ2-5 TRBD2 TRBV7-2 few CASSSPNLAGEETQYF TGTGCCAGCAGCTCCCCTAATCTAGCGGGGGAAGAGACCCAGTACTTC